The present T cell receptor (beta chain) was sequenced within a study of blood T cell repertoires in COVID-19. Study overall: Italy, Spain and the United States were the sources of the convalescent and acute COVID-19 samples.

The V gene lost 5 bases and the J gene lost 2 bases, with 16 bases spanning the gap. This CDR3 region has 16 residues. The germline V gene has CDR1 SGHVS and CDR2 FQNEAQ. The table came from immunoSEQ multiplex PCR; TCRdb's copy has only in-frame clones and leaves some out. This sample has roughly 180,000 clones, with about four fifths found just once. Before being deemed recovered, Cohort 3 donors had two negative PCRs, clearance, or symptom resolution. Sequenced: PBMCs or T cells enriched from blood (not recorded which). The TCR was taken from a man in his forties who had recovered from COVID-19. The chain links TRBV7-8 to TRBJ1-3, with D unclear. This CDR3 reads CASSPGIRRAGNTIYF. DNA for the CDR3: TGTGCCAGCAGCCCCGGAATTAGGCGGGCTGGAAACACCATATATTTT.